The 21 T cell receptor beta chains presented below share a single source sample, sequenced in a study of T cells after somatic rescue of genetic block. Using immunoSEQ multiplex PCR, the repertoire was profiled, and TCRdb retains in-frame clones only, with some absent. The sample contains 110,000 or so clones, about nine tenths of which appear only once. The source material was peripheral blood mononuclear cells (PBMCs). The receptors were gathered from a woman between 18 and 29 years old.

This chain uses TRBV30 with TRBJ2-5; perhaps D is TRBD1 or TRBD2 (5 bases each). CDR1 is GTSNPN and CDR2 is SVGIG in the germline V gene (reference sequence). The CDR3 has 12 residues. Trimming pared 8 bases from V and 4 bases from J, leaving 14 bases between. The CDR3 is CAGGVAGETQYF. The CDR3 DNA sequence: TGTGCCGGGGGTGTGGCAGGAGAGACCCAGTACTTC. Combining the CDR3 with reference TRBV30 and TRBJ2-5 gives the whole variable domain SQTIHQWPATLVQPVGSPLSLECTVEGTSNPNLYWYRQAAGRGLQLLFYSVGIGQISSEVPQNLSASRPQDRQFILSSKKLLLSDSGFYLCAGGVAGETQYFGPGTRLLVL.

The chain joins TRBV27 to TRBJ1-4; D possibly corresponds to TRBD1 (5 bases). V shed 2 bases and J shed 5 bases, with 9 bases lying between them. CDR1 is MNHEY, CDR2 SMNVEV, per germline (reference sequence). There are 14 residues in the CDR3. The CDR3 sequence is CASSLRGMNEKLFF. The CDR3 bases are TGTGCCAGCAGTTTAAGGGGAATGAATGAAAAACTGTTTTTT.

The chain employs TRBV28 and TRBJ1-4; D unresolved. CDR1 is MDHEN and CDR2 is SYDVKM in the germline V gene. The CDR3 contains 14 residues. V dropped 5 bases and J dropped 5 bases, with 12 bases sitting between them. CDR3 in amino acids: CASSAASTNEKLFF. The CDR3 bases are TGTGCCAGCAGTGCCGCCAGCACCAATGAAAAACTGTTTTTT.

The V gene is TRBV29-1, the J gene TRBJ1-4; D remains unclear. The CDR3 is 13 amino acids. Germline CDR1 and CDR2: SQVTM and ANQGSEA. V gave up 1 base and J gave up 10 bases, with 13 bases separating them. CDR3 sequence (DNA): TGCAGCGTTGAAGTCTTGCGGGGTGGAAAACTGTTTTTT. It is translated as CSVEVLRGGKLFF. Full variable domain (remainder filled in from reference TRBV29-1 and TRBJ1-4): SAVISQKPSRDICQRGTSLTIQCQVDSQVTMMFWYRQQPGQSLTLIATANQGSEATYESGFVIDKFPISRPNLTFSTLTVSNMSPEDSSIYLCSVEVLRGGKLFFGSGTQLSVL.

In this sample, this clone turned up once. This chain connects TRBV15 to TRBJ1-1; a weak D match, TRBD1 (6 bases). V was pared by 1 base and J by 12 bases, with 24 bases between. Germline CDR1 reads LNHNV; CDR2 reads YYDKDF (reference sequence). CDR3 length equals 16 residues. The CDR3 coding sequence is TGTGCCACCAGCAGAGTTCGGGGGAGGACAGATGGTTTGACTTTCTTT. This codes for CATSRVRGRTDGLTFF.

This clone was found once. This chain links TRBV7-9 with TRBJ2-7; D is possibly TRBD2 (5 bases). V lost 3 bases and J 7 bases, leaving 13 bases between the germline ends. This CDR3 comprises 13 residues. Germline assignment: CDR1 SEHNR and CDR2 FQNEAQ (reference sequence). CDR3 region: CASSFHAGGEQYF. The CDR3 DNA is TGTGCCAGCAGCTTCCATGCGGGCGGTGAGCAGTACTTC.

This chain joins TRBV5-1 and TRBJ2-1, with 10 bases matching TRBD2. With V trimmed by 4 bases and J by 10 bases, 2 bases remained unmatched. Germline V CDR1 and CDR2: SGHRS, YFSETQ. CDR3 length: 12 amino acids. CDR3 region: CASSISGGEQFF. In DNA form, the CDR3 reads TGCGCCAGCAGCATTAGCGGGGGGGAGCAGTTCTTC.

The chain recombines TRBV9 with TRBJ2-1; no clear D gene. This CDR3 is built from 15 residues. From germline, CDR1 is SGDLS and CDR2 YYNGEE. Deletions cut 3 bases from V and 2 bases from J, with 12 bases between. The CDR3 sequence: CASSEAARAYNEQFF. The CDR3 coding sequence is TGTGCCAGCAGCGAGGCCGCTCGGGCCTACAATGAGCAGTTCTTC.

J is TRBJ2-3 and V is TRBV19; maybe TRBD1 (5 bases). Looked up from germline, CDR1 is LNHDA and CDR2 is SQIVND (reference sequence). Trimming removed 11 bases at V and 8 bases at J, with 17 bases between. The CDR3 extends over 12 amino acids. For the CDR3, the DNA is TGTGCCTCCCGAAGTGGAAGGGGTACGCAGTATTTT. It translates to CASRSGRGTQYF.

The J gene is TRBJ1-3, the V gene TRBV18, with D uncertain. Germline loops: CDR1 KGHSH, CDR2 LQKENI. The CDR3 totals 14 residues. Trimming shortened V by 6 bases and J by 0 bases, and 9 bases separated the two germline ends. The CDR3, as DNA: TGTGCCAGCTCCGCGTCCCGCTCTGGAAACACCATATATTTT. Protein: CASSASRSGNTIYF.

This clone was recorded a few times. The chain links TRBV6-4 to TRBJ1-5, with D maybe TRBD1 (6 bases). The ends were cut back, 2 bases at V and 4 bases at J, with 12 bases in the middle. The CDR3 is 15 residues long. CDR1 is MRHNA and CDR2 is SNTAGT in the germline V gene. The CDR3 sequence is CASSDRAGANQPQHF. CDR3 bases: TGTGCCAGCAGTGACCGAGCAGGGGCTAATCAGCCCCAGCATTTT.

The chain employs TRBV27 and TRBJ2-7, with D tentatively TRBD2 (7 bases). The CDR3 loop spans 14 amino acids. Germline CDR1 is MNHEY and CDR2 is SMNVEV (reference sequence). The ends were cut back, 3 bases at V and 2 bases at J, with 11 bases in the middle. The CDR3 region has the DNA TGTGCCAGCAGTTTCGGGGGGCCGCCCTACGAGCAGTACTTC. Translated, it gives CASSFGGPPYEQYF.

This clone came up once. The chain uses TRBV9 and TRBJ1-1, with TRBD1 identical over 8 bases. Germline trimming cut 6 bases from V and 0 bases from J; bases unmatched to any gene: 7. CDR3 length: 15 amino acids. Germline loops: CDR1 SGDLS, CDR2 YYNGEE. The CDR3 DNA reads as TGTGCCAGCACTCCAGGGGGCCTCATGAACACTGAAGCTTTCTTT. This encodes CASTPGGLMNTEAFF.

The rearrangement joins TRBV18 to TRBJ1-4; tentatively, D is TRBD1 (6 bases). The CDR3 is 14 residues long. The germline V gene encodes CDR1 KGHSH and CDR2 LQKENI. Trimming pared 3 bases from V and 8 bases from J, leaving 13 bases between. For the CDR3, the DNA is TGTGCCAGCTCACCCCCCAGGGGACGGGAAAAACTGTTTTTT. Translation gives CASSPPRGREKLFF. Based on the CDR3 plus reference TRBV18 and TRBJ1-4, the full variable domain is NAGVMQNPRHLVRRRGQEARLRCSPMKGHSHVYWYRQLPEEGLKFMVYLQKENIIDESGMPKERFSAEFPKEGPSILRIQQVVRGDSAAYFCASSPPRGREKLFFGSGTQLSVL.

The rearrangement joins TRBV11-2 to TRBJ2-4; tentative D call: TRBD1 (6 bases). This CDR3 has 11 residues. Trimming cost V 6 bases and J 14 bases, with 14 bases left between them. The germline V gene has CDR1 SGHAT and CDR2 FQNNGV. CDR3 coding DNA: TGTGCCAGCAGTCACCGGGACACCGAGTACTTC. Residues: CASSHRDTEYF. The whole variable domain, remainder taken from reference TRBV11-2 and TRBJ2-4, is EAGVAQSPRYKIIEKRQSVAFWCNPISGHATLYWYQQILGQGPKLLIQFQNNGVVDDSQLPKDRFSAERLKGVDSTLKIQPAKLEDSAVYLCASSHRDTEYFGAGTRLSVL.

The DNA for the CDR3 is TGTGCCAGCAGCCCTCTGACAGGTGGCCTCACAGATACGCAGTATTTT. Its protein product is CASSPLTGGLTDTQYF. The chain uses TRBV7-2 and TRBJ2-3, with TRBD1 as a possible D gene (6 bases). V was clipped by 5 bases and J by 2 bases, with 17 bases between them. CDR3 length equals 16 residues. Germline loops: CDR1 SGHTA, CDR2 FQGNSA.

The chain employs TRBV5-1 and TRBJ1-4; 7 bases are shared with TRBD1. The junction had 7 bases not matched to a gene; V was cut back by 4 bases and J by 7 bases. Germline V lookup: CDR1 SGHRS, CDR2 YFSETQ. The CDR3 totals 14 residues. The CDR3 region is CASSGQGVGEKLFF. CDR3 bases: TGCGCCAGCAGCGGCCAGGGGGTGGGTGAAAAACTGTTTTTT.

This clone appeared once. The rearrangement links TRBV15 to TRBJ1-3, with 9 positions matching TRBD1. V gave up 5 bases and J gave up 2 bases; unmatched junction bases: 4. This CDR3 is 15 amino acids long. Germline CDR1 is LNHNV and CDR2 is YYDKDF (reference sequence). The CDR3 reads CATSGRDRAGNTIYF. CDR3 coding DNA: TGTGCCACCAGCGGGCGGGACAGGGCTGGAAACACCATATATTTT.

The rearrangement links TRBV4-1 to TRBJ2-5; TRBD2 aligns across 12 bases. In germline, CDR1 is MGHRA, CDR2 YSYEKL. This CDR3 is built from 19 residues. Losses at the gene ends were 2 bases for V and 3 bases for J; bases not matched to a gene: 13. The CDR3 sequence: CASSQPQGLAGGTEETQYF. The CDR3 region has the DNA TGCGCCAGCAGCCAACCCCAGGGGCTAGCGGGGGGGACCGAAGAGACCCAGTACTTC.

V usage is TRBV11-3 and J usage is TRBJ2-5, with TRBD1 identical over 8 bases. Germline CDR1 is SGHNT and CDR2 is YENEEA. With 5 bases clipped from V and 5 bases from J, the junction kept 10 bases outside the gene matches. CDR3 size: 15 residues. The CDR3 nucleotides read TGTGCCAGCAGCCTAAGACAGGGGTGGATGGAGACCCAGTACTTC. Translating it yields CASSLRQGWMETQYF.

The chain recombines TRBV11-3 with TRBJ2-2; D may correspond to TRBD1 or TRBD2 (5 bases each). The ends were cut back, 4 bases at V and 2 bases at J, with 17 bases in the middle. The length of the CDR3 is 17 residues. CDR1 is SGHNT and CDR2 is YENEEA in the germline V gene. This CDR3 reads CASSSSRWDLNTGELFF. In nucleotides, the CDR3 is TGTGCCAGCAGCTCGTCCCGCTGGGACCTTAACACCGGGGAGCTGTTTTTT. Drawing the rest from reference TRBV11-3 and TRBJ2-2, the complete variable domain is EAGVVQSPRYKIIEKKQPVAFWCNPISGHNTLYWYLQNLGQGPELLIRYENEEAVDDSQLPKDRFSAERLKGVDSTLKIQPAELGDSAVYLCASSSSRWDLNTGELFFGEGSRLTVL.